Below are 5 T cell receptor beta chains sequenced from a single sample in a study of blood T cell repertoires in COVID-19. The protocol was immunoSEQ multiplex PCR, while the TCRdb copy is restricted to in-frame clones and leaves out a portion. The table shows 250,000 or so clones, with around 90% occurring only once. The sample consisted of peripheral blood. These receptors originate from a woman aged 35 to 49 who had recovered from COVID-19.

The V and J genes are TRBV19 and TRBJ2-6; D possibly corresponds to TRBD1 (5 bases). This CDR3 spans 16 amino acids. Trimming shortened V by 6 bases and J by 0 bases, and 12 bases separated the two germline ends. From germline, CDR1 is LNHDA and CDR2 SQIVND (reference sequence). The CDR3, as DNA: TGTGCCAGTAGGCCCGACAGCCTCTCTGGGGCCAACGTCCTGACTTTC. Its protein is CASRPDSLSGANVLTF.

As to this clone: The identical CDR3 is also encoded by other nucleotide sequences in the sample. DNA of the CDR3: TGTGCCTGCCCCCGGGGGGGTTCTGGAAACACCATATATTTT. As protein: CACPRGGSGNTIYF. The genes are TRBV30 and TRBJ1-3; a possible D gene is TRBD1 (5 bases). V was shortened by 6 bases and J by 1 base, with 13 bases between the two germline ends. Looked up from germline, CDR1 is GTSNPN and CDR2 is SVGIG (reference sequence). The CDR3 extends over 14 amino acids.

This clone was detected once. V and J are TRBV5-4 and TRBJ2-2; the D gene is possibly TRBD1 (6 bases). Germline CDR1 is SGHNT and CDR2 is YYREEE (reference sequence). The CDR3 spans 17 residues. Trimming stripped 3 bases from V and 0 bases from J, with 15 bases between. The CDR3 region has the DNA TGTGCCAGCAGCTCCCCCGGACAGAGCGCGAACACCGGGGAGCTGTTTTTT. This translates into CASSSPGQSANTGELFF.

This chain connects TRBV30 to TRBJ2-3; maybe TRBD1 (6 bases). The CDR3 covers 12 residues. V was cut by 3 bases and J by 2 bases, with 6 bases left in between. The germline V gene encodes CDR1 GTSNPN and CDR2 SVGIG (reference sequence). The CDR3 bases are TGTGCCTGGAGGGGGGCCACAGATACGCAGTATTTT. Translating gives CAWRGATDTQYF.

The J gene is TRBJ2-7, the V gene TRBV15, with 11 bases matching TRBD2. The CDR3 length is 19 residues. V lost 3 bases, J lost 2 bases, and 15 bases stayed unmatched. Germline CDR1 LNHNV, CDR2 YYDKDF (reference sequence). This chain's CDR3 is CATSRAPFSSGRPTYEQYF. The DNA of the CDR3 is TGTGCCACCAGCAGGGCCCCGTTCTCTAGCGGGAGGCCGACCTACGAGCAGTACTTC.